This is a list of T cell receptor beta chains from one sample in a study of T cells after yellow fever vaccination. TCRdb called the 5' RACE reads again in MiXCR, with one record for every CDR3 protein. The sample has some 110,000 distinct CDR3 sequences, roughly 6.8% seen once. The sequenced sample was CD4+ T cells sorted from PBMCs, obtained approximately 40 days after the first yellow fever vaccination. All receptors come from a young man who received the YFV17D yellow fever vaccine. Each CDR3 is given with its conserved first and last residue. Fields, in order: D gene, J gene, V gene, CDR3 protein. D genes are given only for firm matches.

TRBD2,TRBJ2-3,TRBV28,CASSFSGIDTDTQYF
-,TRBJ1-1,TRBV29-1,CSASGWGNTEAFF
-,TRBJ1-5,TRBV27,CASSLSPLSNQPQHF
TRBD1,TRBJ2-7,TRBV4-2,CASGNDRGNYEQYF
TRBD1,TRBJ2-1,TRBV3-1,CASSLTPGQGVYNEQFF
-,TRBJ1-3,TRBV6-5,CASSYSLAGTGNTIYF
-,TRBJ2-5,TRBV18,CASSPMKGRGETQYF
-,TRBJ2-3,TRBV5-1,CASSLVAGGLDTQYF
-,TRBJ2-5,TRBV12-3/TRBV12-4,CASSQLLSQETQYF
-,TRBJ1-2,TRBV7-9,CASSLGHLDDYTF
-,TRBJ2-3,TRBV6-5,CASSTRVGVTDTQYF
-,TRBJ2-5,TRBV5-1,CASSWRGTRQETQYF
TRBD1,TRBJ2-5,TRBV12-3/TRBV12-4,CASSRDRGQETQYF
-,TRBJ2-5,TRBV12-3/TRBV12-4,CASTREFVETQYF
-,TRBJ1-6,TRBV5-5,CASSSTTSPLHF
-,TRBJ1-4,TRBV18,CASSPRPGDEKLFF
-,TRBJ1-2,TRBV7-9,CASSPLPLPTNYGYTF
-,TRBJ2-5,TRBV7-2,CASRFGGLETQYF
-,TRBJ1-2,TRBV7-2,CASSRAGGGYTF
TRBD1,TRBJ1-1,TRBV4-2,CASSQMGQGNTEAFF
-,TRBJ1-5,TRBV6-5,CASQFSENQPQHF
TRBD1,TRBJ1-4,TRBV27,CASTRQGEKLFF
-,TRBJ2-5,TRBV25-1,CASKLDLGVETQYF
-,TRBJ2-5,TRBV3-1,CASSQGATQGQETQYF
TRBD1,TRBJ1-3,TRBV7-8,CASSPRTGNSGNTIYF
TRBD1,TRBJ2-7,TRBV10-3,CAISGQGEQYF